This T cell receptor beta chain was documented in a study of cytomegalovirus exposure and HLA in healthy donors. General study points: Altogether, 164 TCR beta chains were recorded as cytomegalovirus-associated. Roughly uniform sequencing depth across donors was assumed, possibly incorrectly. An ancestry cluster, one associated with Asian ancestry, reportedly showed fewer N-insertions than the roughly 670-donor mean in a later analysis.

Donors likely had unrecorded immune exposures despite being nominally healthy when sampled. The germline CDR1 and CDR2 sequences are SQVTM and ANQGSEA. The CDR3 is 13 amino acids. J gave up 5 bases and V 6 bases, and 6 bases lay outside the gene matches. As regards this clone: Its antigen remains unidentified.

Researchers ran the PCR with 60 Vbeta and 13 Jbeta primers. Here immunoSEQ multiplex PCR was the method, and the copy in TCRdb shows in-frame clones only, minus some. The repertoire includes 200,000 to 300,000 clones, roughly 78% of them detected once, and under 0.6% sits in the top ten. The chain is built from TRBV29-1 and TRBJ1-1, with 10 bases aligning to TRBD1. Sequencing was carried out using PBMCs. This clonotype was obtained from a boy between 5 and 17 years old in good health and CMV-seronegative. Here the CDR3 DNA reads TGCAGCGTGACCGGACAGGGGGTAACTGAAGCTTTCTTT. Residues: CSVTGQGVTEAFF.